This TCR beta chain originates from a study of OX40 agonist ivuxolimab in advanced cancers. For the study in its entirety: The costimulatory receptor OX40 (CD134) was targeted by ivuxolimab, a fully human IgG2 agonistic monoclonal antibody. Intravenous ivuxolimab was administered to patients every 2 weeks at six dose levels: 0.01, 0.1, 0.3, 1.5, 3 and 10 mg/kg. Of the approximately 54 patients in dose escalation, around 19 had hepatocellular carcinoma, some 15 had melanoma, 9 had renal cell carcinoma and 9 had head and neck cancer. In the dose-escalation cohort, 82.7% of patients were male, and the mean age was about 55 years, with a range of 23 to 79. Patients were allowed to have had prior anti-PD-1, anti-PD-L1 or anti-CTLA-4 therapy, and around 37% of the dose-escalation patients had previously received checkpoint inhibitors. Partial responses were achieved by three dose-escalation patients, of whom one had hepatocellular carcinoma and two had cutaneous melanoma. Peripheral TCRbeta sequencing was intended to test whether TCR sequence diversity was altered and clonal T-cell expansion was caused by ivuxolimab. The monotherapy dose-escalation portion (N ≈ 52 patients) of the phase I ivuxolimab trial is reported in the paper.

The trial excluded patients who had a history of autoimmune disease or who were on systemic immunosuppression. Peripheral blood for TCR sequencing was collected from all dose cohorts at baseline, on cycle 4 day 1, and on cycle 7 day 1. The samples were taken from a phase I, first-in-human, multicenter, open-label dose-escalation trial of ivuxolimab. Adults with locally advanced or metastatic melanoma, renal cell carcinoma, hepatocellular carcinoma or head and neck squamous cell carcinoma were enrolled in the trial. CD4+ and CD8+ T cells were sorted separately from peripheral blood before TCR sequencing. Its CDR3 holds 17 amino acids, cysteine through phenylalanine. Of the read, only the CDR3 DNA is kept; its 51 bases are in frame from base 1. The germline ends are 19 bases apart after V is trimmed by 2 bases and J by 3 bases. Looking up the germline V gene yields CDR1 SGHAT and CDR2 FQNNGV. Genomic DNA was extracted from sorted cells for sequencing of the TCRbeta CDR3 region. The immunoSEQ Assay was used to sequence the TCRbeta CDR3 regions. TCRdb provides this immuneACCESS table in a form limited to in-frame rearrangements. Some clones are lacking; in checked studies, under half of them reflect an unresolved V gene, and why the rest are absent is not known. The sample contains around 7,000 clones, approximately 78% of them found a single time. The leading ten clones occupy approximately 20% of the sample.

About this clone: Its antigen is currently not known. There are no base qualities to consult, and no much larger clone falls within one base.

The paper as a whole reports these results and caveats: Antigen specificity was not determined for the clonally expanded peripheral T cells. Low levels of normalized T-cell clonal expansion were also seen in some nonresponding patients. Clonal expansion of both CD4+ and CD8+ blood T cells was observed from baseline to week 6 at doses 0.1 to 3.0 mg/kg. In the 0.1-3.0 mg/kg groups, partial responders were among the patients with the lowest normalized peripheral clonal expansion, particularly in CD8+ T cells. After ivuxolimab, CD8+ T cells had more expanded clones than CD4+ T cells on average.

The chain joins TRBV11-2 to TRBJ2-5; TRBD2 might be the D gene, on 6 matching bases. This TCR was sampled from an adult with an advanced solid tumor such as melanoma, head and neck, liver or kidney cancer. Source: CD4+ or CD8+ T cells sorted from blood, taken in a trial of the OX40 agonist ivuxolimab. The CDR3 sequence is CASSLQPQLSGEETQYF. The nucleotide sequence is TGTGCCAGCAGCTTACAGCCACAGCTTTCGGGGGAAGAGACCCAGTACTTC.